The entry below gives a single T cell receptor beta chain sequence along with its context. A few counts support this clonotype. The antigen this receptor binds is unknown. Base quality data are lacking; no much larger clone is found one base away. TCR beta CDR3 regions were amplified from RNA transcripts. The TCR CDR3 was subjected to a first round of RT-PCR using the HTBI primer set and the Qiagen OneStep RT-PCR kit. Libraries were constructed in a second round of multiplex PCR, after which size selection and purification were performed. The libraries were sequenced on an Illumina HiSeq2000 using paired-end 100 bp reads. The source study handled its data this way. Raw data were processed with SOAPnuke, discarding reads with adapters, uncalled bases, mean Phred below 15, or no exact constant-primer or identifier match. COPE v1.2.5 was used to merge the high-quality paired reads, and each unique nucleotide sequence was defined as a clonotype. MiTCR v1.1 was used to align the clonotypes against IMGT TRBV, TRBD and TRBJ reference segments. The analysis was restricted to V-J combinations with a frequency above 0.0001, which together covered approximately 99% of the repertoires. A TCS score was defined as the ratio between F50 (clonal expansion) and ExV (chaos), using BLOSUM62-based TCRdist between CDR3 peptides within each V-J. Welch's t-statistics and random forest reduced around 510 V-J features to 13, which were used in a naive Bayes classifier (R e1071). TCRdb redid the processing of the public reads, applying fastp at Q25 and MiXCR, and retained in-frame beta chains. Every entry covers one CDR3 protein and lists the most common genes and DNA from its rows. These V and J calls derive from TCRdb rather than the authors' analysis. In all, the sample holds some 420,000 distinct CDR3 sequences, and roughly an eighth of those were seen once. The biggest ten clones account for roughly 4.8% of the sample.

Stable Graves' hyperthyroidism was defined as the absence of progression to ophthalmopathy over 18 months of follow-up. Hyperthyroidism patients were aged 18 to 65 years and newly diagnosed, with disease duration of less than 2 months. Exclusion was applied to patients with uncontrolled infections, other autoimmune diseases, pregnancy or lactation. Diagnoses were based on clinical symptoms, serum thyroxine and TRAb, thyroid ultrasound and orbital computed tomography. PBMCs were isolated from roughly 10 ml of fresh peripheral blood by Ficoll-Paque density gradient centrifugation. Trizol reagent was used to extract total RNA, and RNA quality was then checked on an Agilent 2100 Bioanalyzer. This entry belongs to a study of T cells in Graves' hyperthyroidism and ophthalmopathy (dated by TCRdb to between 2018 and 2021). Concerning the study at large: Peripheral blood was collected at initial diagnosis, before any treatment. A discovery cohort of around 100 patients, roughly 43 with Graves' ophthalmopathy and approximately 57 with stable Graves' hyperthyroidism, was used to find distinguishing TCR V-J signatures. Prospective prediction of ophthalmopathy was tested in an independent validation cohort consisting of 18 hyperthyroidism patients and around 16 patients who later progressed to ophthalmopathy. The approximately 100 discovery patients were divided at random into training and test sets in a 7:3 ratio. The study also compared thyroid tissue and blood T-cell repertoires from more than five Graves' hyperthyroidism patients. Once sampling was done, hyperthyroidism patients were given methimazole at a starting dose of 30 mg daily, whereas ophthalmopathy patients were given high-dose intravenous methylprednisolone. According to the paper, TCR Vbeta CDR3 sequencing was carried out on roughly 130 peripheral blood samples, which came from around 43 ophthalmopathy, some 73 hyperthyroidism and roughly 17 progressor patients. Study-level results and caveats: Blood samples also contained most of the expanded thyroid clonotypes (frequency above 0.001), which suggests that blood repertoires may reflect thyroid immune responses. During validation, the model predicted progression to ophthalmopathy a median of approximately 7 months ahead of onset, with almost 71% sensitivity and roughly 75% specificity. In cross-validation, a model built on a 13 V-J signature told ophthalmopathy apart from stable hyperthyroidism with 85% to 90% sensitivity and about 81% specificity, and in testing the same model reached 80%/75%. Sample size was not statistically predetermined, and investigators were not blinded to group allocation.

The sequence derives from a young woman with Graves' hyperthyroidism. The sample taken for sequencing was blood.

The DNA sequence is as follows: TGTGCCAGCAGTCGGACAGATCGAAAGTATTTT. It codes for CASSRTDRKYF. The V and J genes are TRBV25-1 and TRBJ2-3; D gene: possibly TRBD1, on 6 matching bases. From the cysteine through the phenylalanine, the CDR3 covers 11 amino acids. CDR3 DNA only is kept here, 33 bases in frame from base 1. CDR1 MGHDK and CDR2 SYGVNS were looked up in the germline V gene. V loses 5 bases of germline sequence and J loses 13 bases, and the interval between the two ends is 13 bases. Outside the CDR3, residues come from the reference TRBV25-1 and TRBJ2-3 proteins, so the full variable domain is: EADIYQTPRYLVIGTGKKITLECSQTMGHDKMYWYQQDPGMELHLIHYSYGVNSTEKGDLSSESTVSRIRTEHFPLTLESARPSHTSQYLCASSRTDRKYFGPGTRLTVL.